A selection of T cell receptor beta chains follows, all from one sample in a study of graft-versus-host responses after intestinal transplantation. These receptors' targets are unknown. Only in-frame clones appear in the TCRdb table, and some are missing; sequencing was by immunoSEQ multiplex PCR. The table shows tens of thousands of clones, with roughly 95% occurring only once. The sequencing here drew on unstimulated CD8+ T cells sorted from spleen or lymph node cells, taken before transplant. Receptors originate from a human donor who was the organ donor for an intestinal transplant. Both conserved end residues are part of each CDR3. The D gene is left open where the match is weak. A clone size is listed for some rows: how often the clone was seen (once, few, many), or a class if it is expanded.

>few|TRBD1|TRBJ2-7|TRBV27
CASSLVAGGQREQYF
TGTGCCAGCAGTTTGGTCGCAGGGGGCCAACGCGAGCAGTACTTC
>.|.|TRBJ1-5|TRBV6-1
CASSEEVRTYQPQHF
TGTGCCAGCAGTGAAGAGGTCCGGACCTATCAGCCCCAGCATTTT
>.|.|TRBJ1-5|TRBV15
CATERAGYSNQPQHF
TGTGCCACCGAGAGGGCAGGGTATAGCAATCAGCCCCAGCATTTT
>.|.|TRBJ2-6|TRBV7-9
CASSLPIGSGANVLTF
TGTGCCAGCAGCTTACCCATCGGCTCTGGGGCCAACGTCCTGACTTTC
>.|TRBD1|TRBJ2-2|TRBV27
CASSLRTVTGEIVELFF
TGTGCCAGCAGTTTGAGGACCGTTACAGGGGAGATCGTGGAGCTGTTTTTT
>.|.|TRBJ2-7|TRBV7-2
CASSPLAGNEQYF
TGTGCCAGCAGCCCCCTGGCTGGAAACGAGCAGTACTTC
>.|TRBD1|TRBJ1-1|TRBV30
CAWRVTGAGTEAFF
TGTGCCTGGAGGGTGACAGGGGCTGGCACTGAAGCTTTCTTT
>.|TRBD2|TRBJ2-1|TRBV9
CASSVAGGERQFF
TGTGCCAGCAGCGTAGCTGGGGGGGAGAGGCAGTTCTTC
>.|TRBD1|TRBJ1-2|TRBV28
CASRPGTGGDYTF
TGTGCCAGCAGGCCCGGGACAGGGGGCGACTACACCTTC
>.|.|TRBJ2-7|TRBV21-1
CASSKARTGVYEQYF
TGTGCCAGCAGCAAAGCCCGAACAGGGGTCTACGAGCAGTACTTC
>.|.|TRBJ1-1|TRBV28
CASRGGGRRNLNTEAFF
TGTGCCAGCAGAGGGGGAGGAAGACGGAATTTGAACACTGAAGCTTTCTTT
>.|.|TRBJ1-1|TRBV5-4
CASSQDSRTPNTEAFF
TGTGCCAGCAGTCAGGACAGCCGGACCCCAAACACTGAAGCTTTCTTT
>once|TRBD1|TRBJ2-3|TRBV9
CASSGQGADTQYF
TGTGCCAGCAGCGGGCAGGGGGCAGATACGCAGTATTTT
>.|TRBD1|TRBJ1-2|TRBV29-1
CSVGSGGFGYTF
TGCAGCGTTGGGTCAGGGGGTTTTGGCTACACCTTC